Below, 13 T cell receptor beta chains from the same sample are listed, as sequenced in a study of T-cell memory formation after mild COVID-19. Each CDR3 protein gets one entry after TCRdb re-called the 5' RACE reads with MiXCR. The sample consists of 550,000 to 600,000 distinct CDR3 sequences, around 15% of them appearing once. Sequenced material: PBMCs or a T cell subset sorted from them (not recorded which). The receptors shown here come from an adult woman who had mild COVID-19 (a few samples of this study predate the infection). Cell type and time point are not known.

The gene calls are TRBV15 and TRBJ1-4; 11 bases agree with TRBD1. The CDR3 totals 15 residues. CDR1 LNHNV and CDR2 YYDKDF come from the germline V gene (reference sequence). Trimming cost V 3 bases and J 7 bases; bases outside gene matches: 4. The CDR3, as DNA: TGTGCCACCAGCAGCCGGACAGGGGGCAGTGAAAAACTGTTTTTT. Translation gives CATSSRTGGSEKLFF.

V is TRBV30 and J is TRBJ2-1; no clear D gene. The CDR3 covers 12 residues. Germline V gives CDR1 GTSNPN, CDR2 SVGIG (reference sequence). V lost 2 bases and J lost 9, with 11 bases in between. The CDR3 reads CAWSTRWREQFF. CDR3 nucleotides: TGTGCCTGGAGTACGAGATGGCGTGAGCAGTTCTTC.

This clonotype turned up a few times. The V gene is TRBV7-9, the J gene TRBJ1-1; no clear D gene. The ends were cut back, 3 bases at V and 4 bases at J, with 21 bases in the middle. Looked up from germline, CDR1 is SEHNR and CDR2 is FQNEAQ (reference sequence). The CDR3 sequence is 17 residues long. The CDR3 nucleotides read TGTGCCAGCAGCTTTAATCCCCCATTTACAAGGCTCACTGAAGCTTTCTTT. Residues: CASSFNPPFTRLTEAFF.

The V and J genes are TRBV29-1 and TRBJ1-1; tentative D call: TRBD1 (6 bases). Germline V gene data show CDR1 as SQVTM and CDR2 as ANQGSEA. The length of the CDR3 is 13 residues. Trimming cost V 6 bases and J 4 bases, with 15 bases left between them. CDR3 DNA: TGCAGCGTGGGGGGGGCAACGACCACTGAAGCTTTCTTT. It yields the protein CSVGGATTTEAFF.

CDR3 region: CATAGQGAEAFF. The DNA of the CDR3 is TGTGCCACGGCCGGACAGGGGGCTGAAGCTTTCTTT. J is TRBJ1-1 and V is TRBV6-1, with 10 bases matching TRBD1. Trimming took 10 bases from V and 6 from J; bases not matched to a gene: 5. This CDR3 region has 12 residues. Germline V CDR1 and CDR2: MNHNS, SASEGT.

As DNA, the CDR3 is TGCGCCAGCAGCCTCGTGAGGGGGCAAAGGGGCTACACCTTC. It encodes CASSLVRGQRGYTF. The J gene is TRBJ1-2, the V gene TRBV4-1; 7 nucleotides match TRBD1. The germline CDR1 and CDR2 sequences are MGHRA and YSYEKL. V trimming: 4 bases; J trimming: 8 bases; junction bases outside the gene matches: 10. The CDR3 totals 14 residues.

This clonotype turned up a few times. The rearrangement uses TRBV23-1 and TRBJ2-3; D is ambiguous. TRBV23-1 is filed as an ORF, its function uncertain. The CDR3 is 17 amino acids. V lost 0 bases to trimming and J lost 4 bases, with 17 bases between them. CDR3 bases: TGCGCCAGCAGTCAATCCTTAGCCCCCGTTGGTCCAGATACGCAGTATTTT. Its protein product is CASSQSLAPVGPDTQYF.

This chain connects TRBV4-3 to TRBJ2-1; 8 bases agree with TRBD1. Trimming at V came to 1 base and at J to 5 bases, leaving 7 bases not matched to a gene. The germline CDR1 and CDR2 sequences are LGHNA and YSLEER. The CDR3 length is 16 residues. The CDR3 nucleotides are TGCGCCAGCAGCCAAGCCCCCGGGACAGGAGACAATGAGCAGTTCTTC. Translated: CASSQAPGTGDNEQFF.

DNA of the CDR3: TGCAGTGCTAGAGATCGCGGCAGACCGAGCTCCTACAATGAGCAGTTCTTC. Protein: CSARDRGRPSSYNEQFF. The V gene is TRBV20-1, the J gene TRBJ2-1; the D is unclear. CDR3 length: 17 residues. Trimming removed 0 bases at V and 0 bases at J, with 15 bases between. Germline CDR1 is DFQATT and CDR2 is SNEGSKA (reference sequence).

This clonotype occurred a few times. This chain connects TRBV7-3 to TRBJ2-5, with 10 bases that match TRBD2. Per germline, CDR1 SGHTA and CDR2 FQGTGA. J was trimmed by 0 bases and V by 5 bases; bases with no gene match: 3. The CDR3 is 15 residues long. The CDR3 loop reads CASSRSGGYQETQYF. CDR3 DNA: TGTGCCAGCAGCCGTAGCGGGGGGTACCAAGAGACCCAGTACTTC.

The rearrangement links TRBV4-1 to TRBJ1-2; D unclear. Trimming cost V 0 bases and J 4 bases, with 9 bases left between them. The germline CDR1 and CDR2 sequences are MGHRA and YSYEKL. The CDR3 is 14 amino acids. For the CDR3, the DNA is TGCGCCAGCAGCCAAGATTTACGGGTCTATGGCTACACCTTC. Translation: CASSQDLRVYGYTF.

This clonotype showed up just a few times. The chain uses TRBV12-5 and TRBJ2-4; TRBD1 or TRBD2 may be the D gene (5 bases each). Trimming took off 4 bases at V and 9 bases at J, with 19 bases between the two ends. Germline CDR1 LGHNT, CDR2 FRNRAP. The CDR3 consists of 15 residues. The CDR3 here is CASGSNWTPEGIQYF. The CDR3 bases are TGTGCTAGTGGTTCGAATTGGACACCCGAGGGCATTCAGTACTTC.

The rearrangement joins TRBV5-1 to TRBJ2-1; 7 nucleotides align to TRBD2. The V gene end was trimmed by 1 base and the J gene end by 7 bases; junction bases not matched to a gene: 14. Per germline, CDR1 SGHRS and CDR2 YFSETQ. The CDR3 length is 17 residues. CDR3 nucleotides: TGCGCCAGCAGCTTGAGGTTCGGGACTACCGACCCGAATGAGCAGTTCTTC. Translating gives CASSLRFGTTDPNEQFF.